This section outlines one TCR beta chain sequence together with its context. Its antigen remains unknown. The data derive from a study of OX40 agonist ivuxolimab in advanced cancers. Findings and caveats of the study: At 0.1 to 3.0 mg/kg and by week 6, CD4+ and CD8+ T cells in the blood had expanded clonally. CD8+ T cells averaged more expanded clones than CD4+.

Here immunoSEQ multiplex PCR was the method, and the copy in TCRdb shows in-frame clones only, minus some. The sample shows 75,000 to 95,000 clones, roughly 85% of them seen only once. V lost 1 base to trimming and J lost 2 bases, with 11 bases between them. The CDR3 is 15 amino acids. Per germline, CDR1 SGHVS and CDR2 FNYEAQ. This rearrangement joins TRBV7-6 to TRBJ2-5; D possibly matches TRBD1 or TRBD2 (5 bases each). The sample consisted of CD4+ or CD8+ T cells sorted from blood, taken in a trial of the OX40 agonist ivuxolimab. The clonotype originates from an adult with an advanced solid tumor such as melanoma, head and neck, liver or kidney cancer. The CDR3 region has the DNA TGTGCCAGCAGCTTAGGATCGGGACGGCAAGAGACCCAGTACTTC. Its translation: CASSLGSGRQETQYF. The full variable domain, its missing parts supplied by reference TRBV7-6 and TRBJ2-5, is GAGVSQSPRYKVTKRGQDVALRCDPISGHVSLYWYRQALGQGPEFLTYFNYEAQQDKSGLPNDRFSAERPEGSISTLTIQRTEQRDSAMYRCASSLGSGRQETQYFGPGTRLLVL.